A selection of T cell receptor beta chains follows, all from one sample in a study of cytomegalovirus exposure and HLA in healthy donors. The table came from immunoSEQ multiplex PCR; TCRdb's copy has only in-frame clones and leaves some out. This table holds about 140,000 clones, around 80% found once. Sequenced material: PBMCs. The receptors were gathered from a female donor in good health and CMV-seronegative. Each CDR3 is given with its conserved first and last residue. The D gene is left open where the match is weak. Clone size is not always given. Where it is, it says once, few, many or a class for expanded clones.

d_call: .; clone_size: once; v_call: TRBV19; j_call: TRBJ1-1; cdr3_nt: TGTGCCAGTACCTATGCCTCCCCATTCACTGAAGCTTTCTTT; cdr3_aa: CASTYASPFTEAFF
d_call: TRBD1; clone_size: .; v_call: TRBV19; j_call: TRBJ1-2; cdr3_nt: TGTGCCAGTACGCCAGGGACAGCCACTTGGTATGGCTACACCTTC; cdr3_aa: CASTPGTATWYGYTF
d_call: TRBD1; clone_size: once; v_call: TRBV2; j_call: TRBJ2-3; cdr3_nt: TGTGCCAGCGGCCGGGACAGGGTCACAGATACGCAGTATTTT; cdr3_aa: CASGRDRVTDTQYF
d_call: TRBD1; clone_size: once; v_call: TRBV4-1; j_call: TRBJ2-7; cdr3_nt: TGCGCCAGCAGCCAAGTGCAGGGGGCATCCTACGAGCAGTACTTC; cdr3_aa: CASSQVQGASYEQYF
d_call: TRBD2; clone_size: .; v_call: TRBV29-1; j_call: TRBJ2-1; cdr3_nt: TGCAGCGTTAGATTAGGGACTAGCGGGCGGAGAAGCAATGAGCAGTTCTTC; cdr3_aa: CSVRLGTSGRRSNEQFF
d_call: .; clone_size: once; v_call: TRBV7-2; j_call: TRBJ2-5; cdr3_nt: TGTGCCAGCAGCCCCCCCCCGACTTTGGAGACCCAGTACTTC; cdr3_aa: CASSPPPTLETQYF
d_call: .; clone_size: .; v_call: TRBV14; j_call: TRBJ1-3; cdr3_nt: TGTGCCAGCAGCCCCAGACAGTTCTCTGGAAACACCATATATTTT; cdr3_aa: CASSPRQFSGNTIYF
d_call: .; clone_size: .; v_call: TRBV30; j_call: TRBJ1-2; cdr3_nt: TGTGCCTTGGACGGGGAGGTGCACACCTTC; cdr3_aa: CALDGEVHTF
d_call: TRBD1; clone_size: .; v_call: TRBV4-1; j_call: TRBJ1-5; cdr3_nt: TGCGCCAGCAGCCAAGTAGGACAGGGCCTCTCCAATCAGCCCCAGCATTTT; cdr3_aa: CASSQVGQGLSNQPQHF
d_call: .; clone_size: once; v_call: TRBV19; j_call: TRBJ2-1; cdr3_nt: TGTGCCAGTAGTATAGATGCCCGGGAGTTTGAGCAGTTCTTC; cdr3_aa: CASSIDAREFEQFF
d_call: .; clone_size: .; v_call: TRBV27; j_call: TRBJ2-3; cdr3_nt: TGTGCCAGCAACGGACTCACAGATACGCAGTATTTT; cdr3_aa: CASNGLTDTQYF
d_call: .; clone_size: .; v_call: TRBV29-1; j_call: TRBJ2-5; cdr3_nt: TGCAGCGTTGGTCCGGGGGAAGAGACCCAGTACTTC; cdr3_aa: CSVGPGEETQYF
d_call: .; clone_size: .; v_call: TRBV15; j_call: TRBJ1-5; cdr3_nt: TGTGCCACCAGCAGAGAGATACCCGGTCTCAATCAGCCCCAGCATTTT; cdr3_aa: CATSREIPGLNQPQHF
d_call: .; clone_size: .; v_call: TRBV27; j_call: TRBJ1-5; cdr3_nt: TGTGCCAGCAGTTTCACCTTCCGGGACACTAATAGCAATCAGCCCCAGCATTTT; cdr3_aa: CASSFTFRDTNSNQPQHF
d_call: TRBD1; clone_size: .; v_call: TRBV9; j_call: TRBJ1-3; cdr3_nt: TGTGCCAGCAGCTCCTTCCCTGGGACAGGGGAAAACACCATATATTTT; cdr3_aa: CASSSFPGTGENTIYF
d_call: .; clone_size: .; v_call: TRBV28; j_call: TRBJ1-1; cdr3_nt: TGTGCCAGCAGGATATTAGGGGGACCGAACACTGAAGCTTTCTTT; cdr3_aa: CASRILGGPNTEAFF
d_call: TRBD1; clone_size: .; v_call: TRBV4-1; j_call: TRBJ2-7; cdr3_nt: TGCGCCAGCAGCCAAGACCCGACAGGGATGGGCTACGAGCAGTACTTC; cdr3_aa: CASSQDPTGMGYEQYF
d_call: .; clone_size: .; v_call: TRBV2; j_call: TRBJ1-1; cdr3_nt: TGTGCCAGCAGTGAGGGCAGCCAAGCTTTCTTT; cdr3_aa: CASSEGSQAFF
d_call: TRBD2; clone_size: .; v_call: TRBV5-8; j_call: TRBJ2-5; cdr3_nt: TGTGCCAGCAGCTCCGGACTAGCACAAGAGACCCAGTACTTC; cdr3_aa: CASSSGLAQETQYF
d_call: TRBD2; clone_size: .; v_call: TRBV5-4; j_call: TRBJ2-3; cdr3_nt: TGTGCCAGCAGCTTGGGGAGACTAGCGGGAGAGATAAATACGCAGTATTTT; cdr3_aa: CASSLGRLAGEINTQYF
d_call: TRBD2; clone_size: .; v_call: TRBV7-9; j_call: TRBJ2-3; cdr3_nt: TGTGCCAGCAGCTCGAGCCGAGGACTAGCGGGGGACACAGATACGCAGTATTTT; cdr3_aa: CASSSSRGLAGDTDTQYF
d_call: TRBD2; clone_size: .; v_call: TRBV5-6; j_call: TRBJ2-7; cdr3_nt: TGTGCCAGCAGCTCCCCCGGGACTAGCGGCTCCTACGAGCAGTACTTC; cdr3_aa: CASSSPGTSGSYEQYF
d_call: .; clone_size: .; v_call: TRBV6-5; j_call: TRBJ1-2; cdr3_nt: TGTGCCAGCAGGGGGAGTGGAAGCTATGGCTACACCTTC; cdr3_aa: CASRGSGSYGYTF
d_call: TRBD1; clone_size: .; v_call: TRBV7-6; j_call: TRBJ2-3; cdr3_nt: TGTGCCAGCAGCTTAGCAAGCTCAGGGGGAGATACGCAGTATTTT; cdr3_aa: CASSLASSGGDTQYF
d_call: TRBD1; clone_size: few; v_call: TRBV28; j_call: TRBJ2-3; cdr3_nt: TGTGCCAGCAGTCGGACAGGTCGCACAGATACGCAGTATTTT; cdr3_aa: CASSRTGRTDTQYF
d_call: .; clone_size: .; v_call: TRBV18; j_call: TRBJ1-5; cdr3_nt: TGTGCCAGCTCCCGACAGGACAAGGTTGGTCAGCCCCAGCATTTT; cdr3_aa: CASSRQDKVGQPQHF
d_call: .; clone_size: .; v_call: TRBV11-2; j_call: TRBJ1-3; cdr3_nt: TGTGCCAGCAGCTTAGATCGGGTGGGTGGAAGAAACACCATATATTTT; cdr3_aa: CASSLDRVGGRNTIYF
d_call: TRBD1; clone_size: .; v_call: TRBV5-6; j_call: TRBJ1-2; cdr3_nt: TGTGCCAGCAGCTTCGACAGGGAATATGGCTACACCTTC; cdr3_aa: CASSFDREYGYTF
d_call: .; clone_size: .; v_call: TRBV5-4; j_call: TRBJ2-1; cdr3_nt: TGTGCCAGCACCGGACTAAGGAATGAGCAGTTCTTC; cdr3_aa: CASTGLRNEQFF
d_call: .; clone_size: .; v_call: TRBV2; j_call: TRBJ2-5; cdr3_nt: TGTGCCAGCAGAAGAGATGAAGAGACCCAGTACTTC; cdr3_aa: CASRRDEETQYF
d_call: .; clone_size: .; v_call: TRBV6-5; j_call: TRBJ2-7; cdr3_nt: TGTGCCAGCAGTCCTCGGCGGGGTACTTCCTACGAGCAGTACTTC; cdr3_aa: CASSPRRGTSYEQYF
d_call: .; clone_size: .; v_call: TRBV9; j_call: TRBJ2-1; cdr3_nt: TGTGCCAGCAGCGTAGCCTCGACGGGGTCCAATGAGCAGTTCTTC; cdr3_aa: CASSVASTGSNEQFF
d_call: .; clone_size: .; v_call: TRBV6-5; j_call: TRBJ2-1; cdr3_nt: TGTGCCAGCAGCCCGGGGGTTTACAATGAGCAGTTCTTC; cdr3_aa: CASSPGVYNEQFF
d_call: TRBD2; clone_size: .; v_call: TRBV2; j_call: TRBJ2-7; cdr3_nt: TGTGCCAGCAGTGAAGGAGCGGGAGGGCCTCGTTCCTCCTACGAGCAGTACTTC; cdr3_aa: CASSEGAGGPRSSYEQYF
d_call: .; clone_size: .; v_call: TRBV4-1; j_call: TRBJ2-2; cdr3_nt: TGCGCCAGCAGCCAAGACATGAACACCGGGGAGCTGTTTTTT; cdr3_aa: CASSQDMNTGELFF
d_call: TRBD2; clone_size: .; v_call: TRBV15; j_call: TRBJ2-4; cdr3_nt: TGTGCCACCAGCAGAGAAGGACTAGCGGGAGACATTCAGTACTTC; cdr3_aa: CATSREGLAGDIQYF
d_call: .; clone_size: .; v_call: TRBV29-1; j_call: TRBJ2-2; cdr3_nt: TGCAGCGTTGACAGGGGGGACACCGGGGAGCTGTTTTTT; cdr3_aa: CSVDRGDTGELFF
d_call: TRBD2; clone_size: .; v_call: TRBV5-6; j_call: TRBJ2-1; cdr3_nt: TGTGCCAGCAGCTTGCTAGCGGGAGTCAGGTATGAGCAGTTCTTC; cdr3_aa: CASSLLAGVRYEQFF
d_call: .; clone_size: .; v_call: TRBV5-1; j_call: TRBJ2-5; cdr3_nt: TGCGCCAGCAGCCAACAGAGCCAAGAGACCCAGTACTTC; cdr3_aa: CASSQQSQETQYF
d_call: TRBD2; clone_size: .; v_call: TRBV5-4; j_call: TRBJ2-7; cdr3_nt: TGTGCCAGCAGTTCCGGGACTAGCACCTACGAGCAGTACTTC; cdr3_aa: CASSSGTSTYEQYF
d_call: TRBD2; clone_size: .; v_call: TRBV9; j_call: TRBJ2-7; cdr3_nt: TGTGCCAGCAGCGTAAACGGGTGGCTAGCGGGAATCGGCGAGCAGTACTTC; cdr3_aa: CASSVNGWLAGIGEQYF
d_call: TRBD1; clone_size: .; v_call: TRBV5-6; j_call: TRBJ1-3; cdr3_nt: TGTGCCAGCAGCCCGCGACAGGGCCGTAATCGGGGTGGAAACACCATATATTTT; cdr3_aa: CASSPRQGRNRGGNTIYF